This T cell receptor (beta chain) was found in a study of T cell changes during pregnancy in multiple sclerosis. The assay was immunoSEQ multiplex PCR, and TCRdb's table has in-frame clones only and misses some. The sample carries over 80,000 clones, just over 90% recorded once. V lost 8 bases and J lost 0; bases outside the gene matches: 5. Germline V gives CDR1 LNHNV, CDR2 YYDKDF (reference sequence). This CDR3 region has 14 residues. The origin of this receptor is a female donor in good health, enrolled as a control in a pregnancy study. The genes are TRBV15 and TRBJ1-1; 8 nucleotides agree with TRBD1. Specimen: peripheral blood, collected in the second trimester of pregnancy. Here the CDR3 reads CATARTGLNTEAFF. CDR3 coding DNA: TGTGCCACCGCTAGGACAGGGCTGAACACTGAAGCTTTCTTT. Drawing the rest from reference TRBV15 and TRBJ1-1, the complete variable domain is DAMVIQNPRYQVTQFGKPVTLSCSQTLNHNVMYWYQQKSSQAPKLLFHYYDKDFNNEADTPDNFQSRRPNTSFCFLDIRSPGLGDTAMYLCATARTGLNTEAFFGQGTRLTVV.